Below are 13 T cell receptor beta chains sequenced from a single sample in a study of neurological immune-mediated disorders. In TCRdb, the 5' RACE reads were re-called with MiXCR into one record per CDR3 protein. The sample shows tens of thousands of distinct CDR3 sequences, 2.5% of them seen only once. The source material was PBMCs. The receptors shown here come from a man aged 45 to 65 with multiple sclerosis.

This clonotype was counted at least ten times. J is TRBJ2-2 and V is TRBV15, with D possibly TRBD2 on 5 matching bases. Trimming left V 8 bases short and J 4 bases short, with 20 bases between. This CDR3 is 16 amino acids long. Germline V gene sequence: CDR1 LNHNV, CDR2 YYDKDF (reference sequence). CDR3 sequence reads: CATSPDGSGITGELFF. The CDR3 DNA reads TGTGCCACCTCCCCCGATGGGAGTGGAATCACCGGGGAGCTGTTTTTT.

The table lists this clonotype with many counts. The V call is TRBV20-1, the J call TRBJ2-2; D is perhaps TRBD1 (5 bases). The CDR3 runs to 14 residues. V lost 5 bases and J 8 bases, leaving 18 bases between the germline ends. CDR1 is DFQATT, CDR2 SNEGSKA, per germline (reference sequence). The CDR3, as DNA: TGCAGTGCTGTACCGCAGGGAATCGTGGGGGAGCTGTTTTTT. It is translated as CSAVPQGIVGELFF.

Many counts were recorded for this clonotype. The J gene is TRBJ2-3, the V gene TRBV5-1, with 10 positions matching TRBD1. This CDR3 region has 16 residues. V shed 3 bases and J 0 bases; nucleotides not matched to a gene: 4. Per the germline V gene, CDR1 is SGHRS and CDR2 is YFSETQ. The CDR3 coding sequence is TGCGCCAGCAGCTCCGACAGGGGGCTTAGCACAGATACGCAGTATTTT. Its protein product is CASSSDRGLSTDTQYF.

The table lists this clonotype with many counts. The V and J genes are TRBV7-2 and TRBJ1-1, with 9 bases aligning to TRBD1. Germline V gene lookup returns CDR1 SGHTA and CDR2 FQGNSA. V shed 5 bases and J 5 bases; nucleotides not matched to a gene: 6. This CDR3 is built from 14 residues. The CDR3 region is CASSPGQGKTEAFF. DNA of the CDR3: TGTGCCAGCAGCCCGGGACAGGGAAAAACTGAAGCTTTCTTT.

This clonotype was recorded a few times. V and J are TRBV3-1 and TRBJ1-5; 9 bases agree with TRBD1. The CDR3 covers 14 residues. Germline lookup yields CDR1 LGHDT and CDR2 YNNKEL (reference sequence). The V and J ends lost 4 bases and 6 bases, in that order; junction bases with no gene match: 4. The CDR3 region has the DNA TGTGCCAGCAGCCCAACAGGGGGCAGTCAGCCCCAGCATTTT. Its protein product is CASSPTGGSQPQHF.

This clonotype occurred many times. The V call is TRBV5-1, the J call TRBJ2-3, with TRBD2 as a possible D gene (6 bases). Trimming removed 4 bases at V and 4 bases at J, with 10 bases between. The CDR3 sequence is 13 residues long. From germline, CDR1 is SGHRS and CDR2 YFSETQ. The CDR3 DNA reads as TGCGCCAGCAGCCCCGGGGGACCAGATACGCAGTATTTT. It yields the protein CASSPGGPDTQYF.

The table lists this clonotype with many counts. This sequence joins TRBV21-1 and TRBJ1-1; TRBD1 is the table's D call, not checked against the DNA. TRBV21-1 is flagged as a pseudogene. This CDR3 is built from 14 residues. Written as DNA, the CDR3 is TGTGCCAGCAGCAAAGGACAGATGAACACTGAAGCTTTCTTT. It encodes CASSKGQMNTEAFF.

Points on this clonotype: Compared with germline, one end of the junction differs, possibly owing to a read error. The chain uses TRBV3-1 and TRBJ2-4; possible D gene TRBD2, 5 bases. The CDR3 is 15 amino acids. CDR1 and CDR2 (germline): LGHDT, YNNKEL (reference sequence). The CDR3 nucleotides read TGTGCCAGCAGCCTGGGAACCCTAGCCAAAAAAATTCAGTACTTC. Encoded protein: CASSLGTLAKKIQYF.

This clonotype was seen ten or more times. This sequence joins TRBV7-2 and TRBJ1-6; D gene ambiguous. The germline V and J ends were trimmed by 0 bases and 7 bases, with 13 bases remaining between them. This CDR3 is 16 amino acids long. The germline CDR1 and CDR2 sequences are SGHTA and FQGNSA. The CDR3 is CASSLALGVRNSPLHF. CDR3 sequence (DNA): TGTGCCAGCAGCTTAGCGCTGGGAGTTAGGAATTCACCCCTCCACTTT.

This clonotype was recorded many times. The gene calls are TRBV20-1 and TRBJ2-2; 8 nucleotides agree with TRBD1. This CDR3 contains 15 residues. With V trimmed by 5 bases and J by 0 bases, 5 bases remained unmatched. Germline CDR1 DFQATT, CDR2 SNEGSKA (reference sequence). In nucleotides, the CDR3 is TGCAGTGCTGCAGCACAGGGGGCGAACACCGGGGAGCTGTTTTTT. It codes for CSAAAQGANTGELFF.

This clonotype was found many times. The V gene is TRBV7-2, the J gene TRBJ2-4, with TRBD2 identical over 16 bases. Germline CDR1 and CDR2: SGHTA and FQGNSA. V gave up 4 bases and J gave up 0 bases; unmatched junction bases: 3. The CDR3 runs to 18 residues. The DNA of the CDR3 is TGTGCCAGCAGCTCGGGACTAGCGGGGGGGCGAGCCAAAAACATTCAGTACTTC. Amino acid sequence: CASSSGLAGGRAKNIQYF. Full variable domain (missing parts from reference TRBV7-2 and TRBJ2-4): GAGVSQSPSNKVTEKGKDVELRCDPISGHTALYWYRQSLGQGLEFLIYFQGNSAPDKSGLPSDRFSAERTGGSVSTLTIQRTQQEDSAVYLCASSSGLAGGRAKNIQYFGAGTRLSVL.

This clonotype qualifies as medium-sized. The V gene is TRBV10-2, the J gene TRBJ2-7; D gene ambiguous. V lost 6 bases and J 0 bases, leaving 6 bases between the germline ends. This CDR3 has 12 amino acids. Germline CDR1 is WSHSY and CDR2 is SAAADI. The CDR3, as DNA: TGCGCCAGCAGCCCTAGCTCCTACGAGCAGTACTTC. This sequence encodes CASSPSSYEQYF.

This clonotype was seen many times. This chain links TRBV5-1 with TRBJ2-7, with a possible D match to TRBD1 (6 bases). This CDR3 region has 13 residues. Germline CDR1 reads SGHRS; CDR2 reads YFSETQ. The V end was cut by 5 bases, the J end by 5 bases, with 14 bases between. The CDR3 loop reads CASSGTGLHEQYF. The CDR3 nucleotides are TGCGCCAGCAGTGGTACAGGGCTCCACGAGCAGTACTTC. Variable domain in full (rest from reference TRBV5-1 and TRBJ2-7): KAGVTQTPRYLIKTRGQQVTLSCSPISGHRSVSWYQQTPGQGLQFLFEYFSETQRNKGNFPGRFSGRQFSNSRSEMNVSTLELGDSALYLCASSGTGLHEQYFGPGTRLTVT.